This entry lists 3 T cell receptor beta chains sequenced from one sample in a study of shared clonotypes between healthy human individuals. Repertoires were generated with immunoSEQ multiplex PCR, while TCRdb's copy carries only in-frame clones and drops some. Counted here are around 2.3 million clones, under 97% occurring once; the ten biggest clones make up around 0.13%. Sequences were obtained from naive CD4+ T cells sorted from blood. As for subset: CD45RA+ positively selected. The receptor source for this set is a man aged 18 to 30 in good health.

The chain links TRBV5-4 to TRBJ2-2, with 14 nucleotides matching TRBD2. The CDR3 runs 20 residues. Losses at the gene ends were 6 bases for V and 7 bases for J; bases not matched to a gene: 20. Germline-derived CDR1 and CDR2 are SGHNT and YYREEE (reference sequence). The CDR3 region has the DNA TGTGCCAGCACCCACGACAGGGACGGGACTAGCGGGAGTTGGGTCGGGGAGCTGTTTTTT. It specifies CASTHDRDGTSGSWVGELFF. The whole variable domain, filled in from reference TRBV5-4 and TRBJ2-2, reads ETGVTQSPTHLIKTRGQQVTLRCSSQSGHNTVSWYQQALGQGPQFIFQYYREEENGRGNFPPRFSGLQFPNYSSELNVNALELDDSALYLCASTHDRDGTSGSWVGELFFGEGSRLTVL.

The rearrangement joins TRBV5-1 to TRBJ1-6; 9 bases match TRBD1. CDR3 length equals 14 residues. Trimming took 4 bases from V and 9 from J; bases not matched to a gene: 5. Germline V gene data show CDR1 as SGHRS and CDR2 as YFSETQ. CDR3 nucleotide sequence: TGCGCCAGCAGCCAGGACAGGGGCATTTCACCCCTCCACTTT. Translated: CASSQDRGISPLHF.

The chain joins TRBV5-1 to TRBJ2-7; D may be TRBD1 or TRBD2 (5 bases each). The germline gives CDR1 SGHRS, CDR2 YFSETQ. The CDR3 is 14 amino acids. Trimming cost V 3 bases and J 5 bases, with 15 bases left between them. DNA for the CDR3: TGCGCCAGCAGCTCCGCTGTGGGGGTCGACGAGCAGTACTTC. It encodes CASSSAVGVDEQYF.